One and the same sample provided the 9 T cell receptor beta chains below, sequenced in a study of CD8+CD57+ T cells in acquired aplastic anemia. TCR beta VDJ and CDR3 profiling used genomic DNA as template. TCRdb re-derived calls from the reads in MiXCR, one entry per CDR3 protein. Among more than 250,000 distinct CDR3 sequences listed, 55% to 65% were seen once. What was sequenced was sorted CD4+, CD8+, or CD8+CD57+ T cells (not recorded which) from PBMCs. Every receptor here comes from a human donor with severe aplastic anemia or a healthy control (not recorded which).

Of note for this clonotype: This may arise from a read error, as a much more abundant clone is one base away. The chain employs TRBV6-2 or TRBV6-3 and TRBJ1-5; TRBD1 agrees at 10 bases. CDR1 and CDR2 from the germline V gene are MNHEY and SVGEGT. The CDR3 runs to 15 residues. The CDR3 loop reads CTTVRQGAEYQPQHF. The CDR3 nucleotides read TGTACCACCGTTAGACAGGGGGCTGAGTATCAGCCCCAGCATTTT.

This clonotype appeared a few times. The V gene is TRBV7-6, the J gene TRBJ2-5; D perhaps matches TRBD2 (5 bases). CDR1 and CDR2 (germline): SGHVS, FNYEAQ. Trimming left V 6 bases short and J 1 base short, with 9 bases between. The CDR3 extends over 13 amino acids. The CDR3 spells CASRSGFQETQYF. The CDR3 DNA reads TGTGCCAGCAGGTCGGGATTCCAAGAGACCCAGTACTTC. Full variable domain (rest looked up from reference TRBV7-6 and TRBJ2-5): GAGVSQSPRYKVTKRGQDVALRCDPISGHVSLYWYRQALGQGPEFLTYFNYEAQQDKSGLPNDRFSAERPEGSISTLTIQRTEQRDSAMYRCASRSGFQETQYFGPGTRLLVL.

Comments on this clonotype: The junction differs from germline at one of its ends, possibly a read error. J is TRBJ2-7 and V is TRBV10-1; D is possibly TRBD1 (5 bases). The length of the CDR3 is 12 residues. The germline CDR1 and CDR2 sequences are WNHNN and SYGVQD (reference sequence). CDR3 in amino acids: CAIMDNSYEQYF. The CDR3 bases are TGTGCCATCATGGACAACTCCTACGAGCAGTACTTC.

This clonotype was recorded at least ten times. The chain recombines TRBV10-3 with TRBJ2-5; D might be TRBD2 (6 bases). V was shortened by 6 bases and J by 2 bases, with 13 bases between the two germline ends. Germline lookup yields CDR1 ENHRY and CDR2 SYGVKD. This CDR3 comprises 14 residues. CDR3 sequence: CAISPRGSQETQYF. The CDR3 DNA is TGTGCCATCAGCCCCCGGGGGAGTCAAGAGACCCAGTACTTC.

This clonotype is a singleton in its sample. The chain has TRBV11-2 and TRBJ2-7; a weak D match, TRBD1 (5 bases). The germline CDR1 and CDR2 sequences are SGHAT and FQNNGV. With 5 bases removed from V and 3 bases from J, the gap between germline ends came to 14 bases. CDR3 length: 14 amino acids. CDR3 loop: CASSLTGPFYEQYF. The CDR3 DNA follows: TGTGCCAGCAGCCTAACAGGTCCCTTCTACGAGCAGTACTTC.

The CDR3 protein is CSVAGLANTEAFF. CDR3 in DNA: TGCAGCGTGGCAGGGCTCGCGAACACTGAAGCTTTCTTT. The V gene is TRBV29-1, the J gene TRBJ1-1, with D possibly matching TRBD1 (5 bases). Per germline, CDR1 SQVTM and CDR2 ANQGSEA. The CDR3 runs 13 residues. Trimming left V 6 bases short and J 1 base short, with 12 bases between.

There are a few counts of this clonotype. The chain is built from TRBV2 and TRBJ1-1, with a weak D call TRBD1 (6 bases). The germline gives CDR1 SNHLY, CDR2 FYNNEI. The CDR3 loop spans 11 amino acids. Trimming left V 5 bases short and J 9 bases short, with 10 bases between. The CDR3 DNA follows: TGTGCCAGCAGTCTAGACAGGAAAGCTTTCTTT. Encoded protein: CASSLDRKAFF.

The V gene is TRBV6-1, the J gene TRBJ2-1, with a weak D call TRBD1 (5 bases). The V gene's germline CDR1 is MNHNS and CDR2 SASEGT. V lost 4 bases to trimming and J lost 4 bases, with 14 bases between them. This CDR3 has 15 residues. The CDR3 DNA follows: TGTGCCAGCAGTGTCGACGAGGCAGGGTACAATGAGCAGTTCTTC. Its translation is CASSVDEAGYNEQFF.

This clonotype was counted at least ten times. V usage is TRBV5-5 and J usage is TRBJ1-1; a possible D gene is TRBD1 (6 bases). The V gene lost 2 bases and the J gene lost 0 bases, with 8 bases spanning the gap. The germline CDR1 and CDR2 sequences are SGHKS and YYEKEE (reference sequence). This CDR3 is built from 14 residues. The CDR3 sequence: CASSFRGMNTEAFF. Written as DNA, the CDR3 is TGTGCCAGCAGCTTCAGGGGCATGAACACTGAAGCTTTCTTT.